This is a list of T cell receptor beta chains from one sample in a study of graft-versus-host responses after intestinal transplantation. The data were produced by immunoSEQ multiplex PCR, yet TCRdb's version contains in-frame clones alone and is incomplete. The sample has roughly 90,000 clones; roughly 90% are singletons. These receptors are not linked to any known antigen. This specimen consisted of unstimulated CD4+ T cells sorted from spleen or lymph node cells, obtained before transplant. These receptor sequences come from a human donor who was the organ donor for an intestinal transplant. Each CDR3 is given with its conserved first and last residue. A D gene is named only where the DNA matches it firmly. Size values are once, few and many counts, or a class for expanded clones, and some rows have none.

. TRBJ1-6 . TRBV27 TGTGCCAGCAGTTACGGGGTTAGCTCCTATAATTCACCCCTCCACTTT CASSYGVSSYNSPLHF
. TRBJ2-3 TRBD2 TRBV7-3 TGTGCCAGCAGCCGGACTAGCGCAGATACGCAGTATTTT CASSRTSADTQYF
few TRBJ1-6 . TRBV9 TGTGCCAGCAGCGTAGCGGCGGAGAATTCACCCCTCCACTTT CASSVAAENSPLHF
. TRBJ2-1 . TRBV6-1 TGTGCCAGCAGCCAACTTCCCTATGAGCAGTTCTTC CASSQLPYEQFF
. TRBJ1-2 . TRBV7-9 TGTGCCAGCAGCTTGGGGAGAAGGCAGAAGGCCTTCTATGGCTACACCTTC CASSLGRRQKAFYGYTF
. TRBJ2-5 . TRBV4-2 TGTGCCAGCAGCCGGACTGAAAAGGAGACCCAGTACTTC CASSRTEKETQYF
. TRBJ2-7 . TRBV6-1 TGTGCCAGCAGCCCGACTGAGTTCTACGGGCAGTACTTC CASSPTEFYGQYF
. TRBJ2-6 . TRBV9 TGTGCCAGCAGCGTAGTCGGACAGTGGTCTGGGGCCAACGTCCTGACTTTC CASSVVGQWSGANVLTF
. TRBJ2-3 TRBD2 TRBV7-2 TGTGCCAGCAGCCCCCGTACTAGCGGGATTGCGGATACGCAGTATTTT CASSPRTSGIADTQYF
. TRBJ2-5 . TRBV2 TGTGCCAGCAGTTACACCCGGGGGGCGGGAGAGACCCAGTACTTC CASSYTRGAGETQYF
once TRBJ2-5 TRBD2 TRBV7-2 TGTGCCAGCAGACCCATAGCGGGAGGGCAAGAGACCCAGTACTTC CASRPIAGGQETQYF
. TRBJ2-2 TRBD2 TRBV9 TGTGCCAGCAGCCCCCGGACTAGCGGGGTGACCGGGGAGCTGTTTTTT CASSPRTSGVTGELFF
. TRBJ2-3 TRBD1 TRBV2 TGTGCCAGCGATAAAAAACAGGGGGAAACAGATACGCAGTATTTT CASDKKQGETDTQYF
. TRBJ1-2 . TRBV6-5 TGTGCCACCCGCCGGGGAGAATACTATGGCTACACCTTC CATRRGEYYGYTF
. TRBJ2-7 . TRBV4-1 TGCGCCAGCAGCCAAGGGAGGCCGAGGAGGTCCTACGAGCAGTACTTC CASSQGRPRRSYEQYF
. TRBJ1-6 . TRBV2 TGTGCCAGCACCGGGGAAACTAATTCACCCCTCCACTTT CASTGETNSPLHF
. TRBJ1-4 . TRBV2 TGTGCCAGCCGAGTCTTTGGAGTCGAAAAACTGTTTTTT CASRVFGVEKLFF
once TRBJ2-1 TRBD1 TRBV5-1 TGCGCCAGCAGCAGAAACAGGGGTGATGAGCAGTTCTTC CASSRNRGDEQFF
. TRBJ2-3 TRBD2 TRBV6-1 TGTGCCAGCGGGGGACTAGGCGAGAGGCAGTATTTT CASGGLGERQYF
. TRBJ2-4 TRBD1 TRBV6-6 TGTGCCAGCAGTCCCCAGACAGGGCTAGCCAAAAACATTCAGTACTTC CASSPQTGLAKNIQYF
. TRBJ1-4 . TRBV10-3 TGTGCCATCAGTGAGTCACGGGAAAAACTGTTTTTT CAISESREKLFF
. TRBJ2-5 TRBD2 TRBV5-1 TGCGCCAGCAGCTTACGCGCCCGACTAGCGGTGGGAGAGACCCAGTACTTC CASSLRARLAVGETQYF
. TRBJ1-3 TRBD1 TRBV4-1 TGCGCCAGCAGCCAAGACCGGGGGACAGCAGGAAACACCATATATTTT CASSQDRGTAGNTIYF
once TRBJ2-4 TRBD2 TRBV6-5 TGTGCCAGCAGTTCCACCTGGGGCGCGGGAGAAAACATTCAGTACTTC CASSSTWGAGENIQYF
. TRBJ2-7 . TRBV11-2 TGTGCCAGCAGCTCACCGCGACAGAAGTGGCCCTACGAGCAGTACTTC CASSSPRQKWPYEQYF
. TRBJ1-1 . TRBV28 TGTGCCAGCAGGACTACAAGCCCCCCTGTCGAGGCTTTCTTT CASRTTSPPVEAFF
. TRBJ2-1 . TRBV28 TGTGCCAGCAGTTTAATCCAGACTAACTACAATGAGCAGTTCTTC CASSLIQTNYNEQFF
. TRBJ2-7 TRBD2 TRBV6-1 TGTGCCTCTAGACCTCTAGCGGCCGCCTACGAGCAGTACTTC CASRPLAAAYEQYF
. TRBJ2-2 TRBD2 TRBV30 TGTGCCTGGAGTCGGGGGGTAGACACCGGGGAGCTGTTTTTT CAWSRGVDTGELFF
. TRBJ2-3 TRBD2 TRBV29-1 TGCAGCGTCGGACTAGCCCTCGGCACAGATACGCAGTATTTT CSVGLALGTDTQYF
. TRBJ2-1 TRBD2 TRBV28 TGTGCCAGCAGTCTACTAGCGGGAGGGCAGAAGGTGAATGAGCAGTTCTTC CASSLLAGGQKVNEQFF
. TRBJ2-7 . TRBV28 TGTGCCAGCAGTTTACCCAAACCCCAGCGGGCGGAGGCCAGTTCCTACGAGCAGTACTTC CASSLPKPQRAEASSYEQYF
. TRBJ2-3 TRBD2 TRBV10-1 TGCGCCAGCAGTGAGTCCGGACAGGGAGGACTAGCGGGAGTTATCATACCGGAAGATACGCAGTATTTT CASSESGQGGLAGVIIPEDTQYF
. TRBJ2-2 TRBD1 TRBV7-3 TGTGCCAGCAGCTTAACGTCCGCGACAGGGGGCGGGGAGCTGTTTTTT CASSLTSATGGGELFF
. TRBJ1-3 . TRBV11-2 TGTGCCAGCGGCTCGGGGGGACCGAGATCTGGAAACACCATATATTTT CASGSGGPRSGNTIYF
. TRBJ2-3 TRBD2 TRBV29-1 TGCAGCGTTGTCAAGCTAGCGGGGGTCTTTCGCACAGATACGCAGTATTTT CSVVKLAGVFRTDTQYF
few TRBJ2-7 TRBD2 TRBV7-6 TGTGCCAGCAGCTTAGGACTAGCGGGCTACGAGCAGTACTTC CASSLGLAGYEQYF
. TRBJ2-1 TRBD2 TRBV7-2 TGTGCCAGCAGCTTAACGGGCGGGAGGGCCAGGAATGAGCAGTTCTTC CASSLTGGRARNEQFF
. TRBJ2-1 TRBD2 TRBV7-8 TGTGCCAGCAGCAGGCGGTTGGGGACGGCAAGAACTAGCGGGATCTACAATGAGCAGTTCTTC CASSRRLGTARTSGIYNEQFF
. TRBJ2-5 TRBD1 TRBV18 TGTGCCAGCTCACCCGGGACAGCAGAGACCCAGTACTTC CASSPGTAETQYF
. TRBJ2-3 . TRBV15 TGTGCCACCAGCGCAAGGACGGGGACACACACAGATACGCAGTATTTT CATSARTGTHTDTQYF
. TRBJ2-3 . TRBV25-1 TGTGCCAGCAGTGTCCGGGGGGATACGCAGTATTTT CASSVRGDTQYF
once TRBJ2-3 . TRBV27 TGTGCCAGCACACCGGGACTCTCCACAGATACGCAGTATTTT CASTPGLSTDTQYF
. TRBJ2-3 . TRBV27 TGTGCCAGCAGTCCCCGGGTGTTGGGGGCTCAAGGTACGCAGTATTTT CASSPRVLGAQGTQYF
. TRBJ2-2 . TRBV11-2 TGTGCCAGCAGCTTAGGAGGGAGTGGGACCGGGGAGCTGTTTTTT CASSLGGSGTGELFF
few TRBJ1-2 TRBD1 TRBV2 TGTGCCAGCAAGACCACAGGGGGTAACTATGGCTACACCTTC CASKTTGGNYGYTF
. TRBJ2-3 . TRBV6-5 TGTGCCAGCAGTTACCGCTACCCGAGCACAGATACGCAGTATTTT CASSYRYPSTDTQYF
few TRBJ1-2 TRBD1 TRBV29-1 TGCAGCGTTGAAGATCGGGCAGGGGGCTATGGCTACACCTTC CSVEDRAGGYGYTF
. TRBJ2-7 TRBD2 TRBV2 TGTGCCAGCAGACGCCTAACTAGCGGGGGGGCCCCCAGCTCCTACGAGCAGTACTTC CASRRLTSGGAPSSYEQYF
. TRBJ2-5 . TRBV28 TGTGCCAGCAGTTTTAGCCGGAACCGGGACTGGCAAGAGACCCAGTACTTC CASSFSRNRDWQETQYF